This T cell receptor beta chain came from a study of blood T cell repertoires in COVID-19. In the study overall: Samples taken during acute and convalescent COVID-19 were collected in the United States, Italy and Spain. The analysed material was cDNA or gDNA that came from T cells, B-cell-depleted T cells, or PBMCs.

There are 13 residues in the CDR3. Germline lookup yields CDR1 KGHDR and CDR2 SFDVKD. V was trimmed by 5 bases and J by 6 bases, leaving 10 bases between them. The assay was immunoSEQ multiplex PCR, and TCRdb's table has in-frame clones only and misses some. The sample shows about 200,000 clones, around nine tenths of them seen only once. The sequence came from a man between 60 and 75 years old who had recovered from COVID-19. The chain uses TRBV24-1 and TRBJ1-5; a weak D match, TRBD1 (6 bases). The sequencing sample was made of peripheral blood. CDR3 bases: TGTGCCACCAGTGGGGAGGGGGGTCAGCCCCAGCATTTT. Translating gives CATSGEGGQPQHF.